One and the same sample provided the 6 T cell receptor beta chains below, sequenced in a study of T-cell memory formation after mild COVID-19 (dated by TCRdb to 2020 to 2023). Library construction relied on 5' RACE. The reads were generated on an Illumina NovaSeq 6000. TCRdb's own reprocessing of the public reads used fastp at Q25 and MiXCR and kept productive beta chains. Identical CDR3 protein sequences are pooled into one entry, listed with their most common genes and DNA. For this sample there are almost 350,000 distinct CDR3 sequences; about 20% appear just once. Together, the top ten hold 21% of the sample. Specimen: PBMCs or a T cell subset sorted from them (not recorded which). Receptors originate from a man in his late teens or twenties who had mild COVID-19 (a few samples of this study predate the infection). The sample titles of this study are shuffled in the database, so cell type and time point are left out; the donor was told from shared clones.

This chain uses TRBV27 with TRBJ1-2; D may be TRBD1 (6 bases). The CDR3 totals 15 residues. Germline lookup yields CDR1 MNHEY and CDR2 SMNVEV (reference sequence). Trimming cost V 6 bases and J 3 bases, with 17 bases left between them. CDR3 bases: TGTGCCAGCAGCCCGACGGGGGCGGTTCACTATGGCTACACCTTC. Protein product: CASSPTGAVHYGYTF.

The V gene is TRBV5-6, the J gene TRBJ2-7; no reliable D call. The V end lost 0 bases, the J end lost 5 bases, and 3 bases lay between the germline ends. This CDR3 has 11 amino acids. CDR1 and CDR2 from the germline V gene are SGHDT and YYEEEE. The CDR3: CASSLGHEQYV. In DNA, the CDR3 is TGTGCCAGCAGCTTGGGTCACGAGCAGTACGTC.

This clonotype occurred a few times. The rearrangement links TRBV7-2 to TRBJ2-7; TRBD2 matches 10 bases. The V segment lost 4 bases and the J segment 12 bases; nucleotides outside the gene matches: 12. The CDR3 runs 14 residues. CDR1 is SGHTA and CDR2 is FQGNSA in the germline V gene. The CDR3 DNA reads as TGTGCCAGCAGCTACCAGACTAGCGGGCCACCTAGGTACTTC. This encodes CASSYQTSGPPRYF.

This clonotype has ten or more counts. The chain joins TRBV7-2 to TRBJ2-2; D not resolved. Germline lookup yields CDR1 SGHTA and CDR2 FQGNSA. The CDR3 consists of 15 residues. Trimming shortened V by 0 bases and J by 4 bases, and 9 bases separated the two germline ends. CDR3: CASSLAIQPTGELFF. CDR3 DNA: TGTGCCAGCAGCTTAGCGATACAGCCCACCGGGGAGCTGTTTTTT.

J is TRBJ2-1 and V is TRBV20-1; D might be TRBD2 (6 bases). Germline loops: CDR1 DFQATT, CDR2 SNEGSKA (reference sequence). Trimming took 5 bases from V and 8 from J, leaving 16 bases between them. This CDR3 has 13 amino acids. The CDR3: CSASWTIRDEQFF. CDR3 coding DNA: TGCAGTGCTTCTTGGACTATCCGGGATGAGCAGTTCTTC.

The CDR3 DNA is TGTGCCAGCAGCGTCTGGCTCGCCGGGGAGCTGTTTTTT. This translates into CASSVWLAGELFF. The J gene is TRBJ2-2, the V gene TRBV9; D uncertain. The CDR3 totals 13 residues. Trimming pared 2 bases from V and 6 bases from J, leaving 8 bases between. The germline CDR1 and CDR2 sequences are SGDLS and YYNGEE.